Reported below is one TCR beta chain. This entry belongs to a study of blood T cell repertoires in COVID-19. Assay: immunoSEQ multiplex PCR; the TCRdb copy retains only in-frame clones and omits some. The sample consists of 84,000 or so clones, roughly 92% of them appearing once. This CDR3 region has 16 residues. Germline V lookup: CDR1 LNHDA, CDR2 SQIVND (reference sequence). V lost 4 bases to trimming and J lost 0 bases; unmatched junction nucleotides: 8. Source material: peripheral blood. V is TRBV19 and J is TRBJ1-1, with 7 bases identical to TRBD1. The TCR was taken from a woman aged 55-70 years with active COVID-19. CDR3 loop: CASSTPRTGMNTEAFF. In DNA form, the CDR3 reads TGTGCCAGTAGTACCCCCCGGACAGGAATGAACACTGAAGCTTTCTTT.